This T cell receptor beta chain originates from a study of blood T cell repertoires in COVID-19. CDR3 length: 14 amino acids. Trimming stripped 5 bases from V and 4 bases from J, with 9 bases between. Germline loops: CDR1 ENHRY, CDR2 SYGVKD. Authors' processing steps: By means of reference gene primer amplification, nucleated cell counts were estimated. Repertoires were generated with immunoSEQ multiplex PCR, while TCRdb's copy carries only in-frame clones and drops some. V, J and clone size reflect that table, while D and trimming were determined from the DNA. Of 100,000 or so clones listed, around nine tenths were seen once; the top ten hold roughly 5%.

V is TRBV10-3 and J is TRBJ1-6; no definite D call. The clonotype comes from a man between 65 and 85 years old with acute or convalescent COVID-19. Sequencing was done on a sample of peripheral blood. CDR3 amino acids: CAISSPLYNSPLHF. CDR3 nucleotide sequence: TGTGCCATCAGTTCTCCACTTTATAATTCACCCCTCCACTTT.